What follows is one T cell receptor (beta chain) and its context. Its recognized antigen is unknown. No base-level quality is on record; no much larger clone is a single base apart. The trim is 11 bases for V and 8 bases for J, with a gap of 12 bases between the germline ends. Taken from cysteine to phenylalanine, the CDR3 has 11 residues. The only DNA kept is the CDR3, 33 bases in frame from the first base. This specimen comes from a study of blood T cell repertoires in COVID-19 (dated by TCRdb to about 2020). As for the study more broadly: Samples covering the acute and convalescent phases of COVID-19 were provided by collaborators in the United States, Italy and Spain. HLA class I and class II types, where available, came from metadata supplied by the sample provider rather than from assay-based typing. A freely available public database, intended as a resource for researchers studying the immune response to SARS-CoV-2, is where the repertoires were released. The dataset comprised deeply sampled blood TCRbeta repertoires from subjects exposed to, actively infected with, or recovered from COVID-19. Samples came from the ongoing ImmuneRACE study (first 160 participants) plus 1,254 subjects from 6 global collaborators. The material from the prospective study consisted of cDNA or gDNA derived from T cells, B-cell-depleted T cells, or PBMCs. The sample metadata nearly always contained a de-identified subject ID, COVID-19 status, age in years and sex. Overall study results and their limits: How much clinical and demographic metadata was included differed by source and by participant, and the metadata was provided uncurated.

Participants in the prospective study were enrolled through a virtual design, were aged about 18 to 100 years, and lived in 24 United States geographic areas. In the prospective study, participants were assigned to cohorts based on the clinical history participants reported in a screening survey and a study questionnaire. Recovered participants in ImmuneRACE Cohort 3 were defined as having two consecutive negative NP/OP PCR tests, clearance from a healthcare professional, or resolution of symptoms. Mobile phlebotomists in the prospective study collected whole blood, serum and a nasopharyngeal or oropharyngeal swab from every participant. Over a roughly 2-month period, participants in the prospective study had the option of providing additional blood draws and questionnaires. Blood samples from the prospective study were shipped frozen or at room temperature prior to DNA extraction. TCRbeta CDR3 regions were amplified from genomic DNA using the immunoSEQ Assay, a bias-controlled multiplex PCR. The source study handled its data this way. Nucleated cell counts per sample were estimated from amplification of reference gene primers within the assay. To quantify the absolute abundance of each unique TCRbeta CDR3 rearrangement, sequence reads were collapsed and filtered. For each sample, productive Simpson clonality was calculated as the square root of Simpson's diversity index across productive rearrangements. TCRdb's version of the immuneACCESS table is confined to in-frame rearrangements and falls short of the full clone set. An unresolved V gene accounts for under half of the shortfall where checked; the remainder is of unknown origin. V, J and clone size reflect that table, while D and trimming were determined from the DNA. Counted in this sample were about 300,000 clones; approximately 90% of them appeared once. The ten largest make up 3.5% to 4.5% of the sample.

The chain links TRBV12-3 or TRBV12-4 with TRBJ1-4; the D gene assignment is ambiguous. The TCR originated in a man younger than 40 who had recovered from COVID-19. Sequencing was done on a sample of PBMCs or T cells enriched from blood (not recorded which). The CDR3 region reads CALPSGEKLFF. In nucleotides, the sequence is TGTGCCCTCCCGTCGGGGGAAAAACTGTTTTTT.